The T cell receptor beta chain described here comes from a study of response to subunit inactivated influenza vaccine. This clonotype has just a few counts. The germline V gene has CDR1 MGHRA and CDR2 YSYEKL. This CDR3 comprises 15 residues. The V gene end was trimmed by 5 bases and the J gene end by 4 bases; junction bases not matched to a gene: 11. TCRdb fed the RT-PCR reads into MiXCR, producing one record per CDR3 protein. The sample has about 540,000 distinct CDR3 sequences; 13% to 15% are singletons. The TCR was taken from a middle-aged man who received an inactivated influenza vaccine. This chain links TRBV4-1 with TRBJ2-7; TRBD1 matches at 7 bases. Sequencing was performed on PBMCs from blood, taken 12 days after vaccination. The CDR3 DNA sequence: TGCGCCAGCAGCGGACCAGGGGGATTGAGTTACGAGCAGTACTTC. Protein: CASSGPGGLSYEQYF.